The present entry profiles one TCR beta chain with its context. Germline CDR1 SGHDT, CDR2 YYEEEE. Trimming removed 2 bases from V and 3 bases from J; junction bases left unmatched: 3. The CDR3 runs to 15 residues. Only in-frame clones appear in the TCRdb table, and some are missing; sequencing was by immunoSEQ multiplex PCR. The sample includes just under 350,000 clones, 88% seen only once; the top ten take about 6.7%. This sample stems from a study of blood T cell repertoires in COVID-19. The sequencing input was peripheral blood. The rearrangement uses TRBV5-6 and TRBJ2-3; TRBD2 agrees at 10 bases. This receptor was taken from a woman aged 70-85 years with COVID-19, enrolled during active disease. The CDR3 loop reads CASSLAGGLTDTQYF. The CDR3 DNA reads TGTGCCAGCAGCTTAGCGGGGGGGCTGACAGATACGCAGTATTTT.